One and the same sample provided the 26 T cell receptor beta chains below, sequenced in a study of blood T cell repertoires in COVID-19. Here immunoSEQ multiplex PCR was the method, and the copy in TCRdb shows in-frame clones only, minus some. Of 350,000 to 450,000 clones listed, just under 90% are singletons. Sequencing used PBMCs or T cells enriched from blood (not recorded which). Receptors were obtained from a woman between 25 and 40 years old who had recovered from COVID-19.

This clone was counted a single time. This chain uses TRBV29-1 with TRBJ2-7; 7 nucleotides match TRBD2. The V and J ends lost 6 bases and 3 bases, in that order; junction bases with no gene match: 17. The germline V gene encodes CDR1 SQVTM and CDR2 ANQGSEA. The CDR3 sequence is 16 residues long. This CDR3 reads CSVKEQDSGSRYEQYF. CDR3 DNA sequence: TGCAGCGTCAAAGAGCAAGATAGCGGGTCTCGCTACGAGCAGTACTTC.

V usage is TRBV7-9 and J usage is TRBJ1-1; TRBD1 is a possible D gene (5 bases). The germline V gene has CDR1 SEHNR and CDR2 FQNEAQ (reference sequence). V was trimmed by 5 bases and J by 8 bases, leaving 9 bases between them. CDR3 size: 11 residues. CDR3 in DNA: TGTGCCAGCAGCCCCGGGGGAGAAGCTTTCTTT. It is translated as CASSPGGEAFF.

The chain carries TRBV18 and TRBJ1-2; TRBD1 agrees at 8 bases. After removal of 1 base from V and 0 bases from J, the junction contained 10 bases not matched to a gene. The CDR3 has 18 amino acids. The V gene's germline CDR1 is KGHSH and CDR2 LQKENI. CDR3 nucleotides: TGTGCCAGCTCACCACAAGTGTCGCAGGGGGCTTCTAACTATGGCTACACCTTC. Protein product: CASSPQVSQGASNYGYTF.

The gene calls are TRBV4-1 and TRBJ2-7, with 7 bases lining up with TRBD2. The CDR3 is made up of 15 amino acids. The J segment lost 0 bases and the V segment lost 1 base, leaving 3 bases of the junction unmatched. Germline V gene sequence: CDR1 MGHRA, CDR2 YSYEKL. The CDR3 DNA sequence: TGCGCCAGCAGCCAAGCAGAGCGGGGCTCCTACGAGCAGTACTTC. Translated, it gives CASSQAERGSYEQYF.

The chain uses TRBV6-1 and TRBJ1-6; the D gene is possibly TRBD1 (5 bases). Germline V lookup: CDR1 MNHNS, CDR2 SASEGT. V lost 2 bases to trimming and J lost 5 bases, with 16 bases between them. The CDR3 extends over 17 amino acids. DNA of the CDR3: TGTGCCAGCAGTGAATCACCGTGGCAGGGCAATAATTCACCCCTCCACTTT. It translates to CASSESPWQGNNSPLHF.

The chain links TRBV6-5 to TRBJ1-5; D not resolved. CDR1 is MNHEY and CDR2 is SVGAGI in the germline V gene. The CDR3 length is 15 residues. Trimming took off 0 bases at V and 0 bases at J, with 6 bases between the two ends. The CDR3 spells CASSYSSSSNQPQHF. Here the CDR3 DNA reads TGTGCCAGCAGTTACTCGTCCAGTAGCAATCAGCCCCAGCATTTT.

As to this clone: This CDR3 is also generated by other DNA sequences in the sample. The chain employs TRBV6-5 and TRBJ1-2; D gene uncertain. V was shortened by 0 bases and J by 3 bases, with 5 bases between the two germline ends. This CDR3 spans 13 amino acids. The germline CDR1 and CDR2 sequences are MNHEY and SVGAGI. CDR3 coding DNA: TGTGCCAGCAGTTACTCCCGCGACTATGGCTACACCTTC. Its translation is CASSYSRDYGYTF.

V usage is TRBV24-1 and J usage is TRBJ1-1; 7 bases agree with TRBD1. The junction had 24 bases not matched to a gene; V was cut back by 2 bases and J by 4 bases. Germline values: CDR1 KGHDR, CDR2 SFDVKD. This CDR3 spans 21 amino acids. CDR3 coding DNA: TGTGCCACCAGTGATTCGATATGGGATGGGACAGAAACGTGTTTTAGCACTGAAGCTTTCTTT. Protein product: CATSDSIWDGTETCFSTEAFF.

This chain connects TRBV10-3 to TRBJ2-2, with 9 nucleotides matching TRBD1. This CDR3 comprises 16 residues. CDR1 is ENHRY and CDR2 is SYGVKD in the germline V gene. The ends lost 5 bases at V and 4 bases at J; junction bases unmatched: 8. CDR3 DNA sequence: TGTGCCATCAGTAGTAGGGACAGGGTAACCACCGGGGAGCTGTTTTTT. Amino acids: CAISSRDRVTTGELFF.

The CDR3 sequence is CASSSLEEEEAFF. In DNA form, the CDR3 reads TGTGCCAGCAGCTCCCTTGAGGAGGAGGAAGCTTTCTTT. The gene calls are TRBV7-3 and TRBJ1-1; no clear D. V was cut by 4 bases and J by 8 bases, with 14 bases left in between. Germline V gene lookup returns CDR1 SGHTA and CDR2 FQGTGA. The CDR3 runs to 13 residues.

V gene TRBV10-3 combines with J gene TRBJ2-7; 12 bases align to TRBD1. CDR3 length: 13 amino acids. Germline V gene sequence: CDR1 ENHRY, CDR2 SYGVKD. Trimming cost V 8 bases and J 6 bases; bases outside gene matches: 5. The DNA for the CDR3 is TGTGCCATCGGAGGGACAGGGGGCGTCGAGCAGTACTTC. Protein product: CAIGGTGGVEQYF.

This clone is a singleton in its sample. V usage is TRBV10-3 and J usage is TRBJ1-2; D not certain. Trimming shortened V by 6 bases and J by 1 base, and 12 bases separated the two germline ends. CDR3 length: 14 residues. Germline-derived CDR1 and CDR2 are ENHRY and SYGVKD. CDR3: CAISLNGINYGYTF. The CDR3 bases are TGTGCCATCAGCTTAAACGGGATTAACTATGGCTACACCTTC.

The chain is built from TRBV5-1 and TRBJ1-4; TRBD1 matches 8 bases. CDR1 SGHRS and CDR2 YFSETQ come from the germline V gene. Trimming took 2 bases from V and 8 from J; bases not matched to a gene: 8. The CDR3 covers 15 residues. CDR3 sequence (DNA): TGCGCCAGCAGCTTCGGACAGGGAAAGGGGGAAAAACTGTTTTTT. Translating gives CASSFGQGKGEKLFF.

This chain links TRBV30 with TRBJ1-3, with no clear D. CDR1 is GTSNPN and CDR2 is SVGIG in the germline V gene (reference sequence). The CDR3 extends over 15 amino acids. V was trimmed by 4 bases and J by 0 bases, leaving 13 bases between them. CDR3 region: CAWKEMETSGNTIYF. The CDR3 bases are TGTGCCTGGAAGGAAATGGAGACCTCTGGAAACACCATATATTTT.

The rearrangement links TRBV7-2 to TRBJ2-3; 7 bases map to TRBD1. Unmatched junction bases numbered 1, after V lost 5 bases and J lost 5 bases. The germline V gene has CDR1 SGHTA and CDR2 FQGNSA. This CDR3 has 12 amino acids. This chain's CDR3 is CASSTGVDTQYF. The DNA of the CDR3 is TGTGCCAGCAGCACAGGGGTAGATACGCAGTATTTT. The full variable domain, rest sourced from reference TRBV7-2 and TRBJ2-3, is GAGVSQSPSNKVTEKGKDVELRCDPISGHTALYWYRQSLGQGLEFLIYFQGNSAPDKSGLPSDRFSAERTGGSVSTLTIQRTQQEDSAVYLCASSTGVDTQYFGPGTRLTVL.

This chain connects TRBV9 to TRBJ2-3; 12 positions agree with TRBD2. The trim removed 0 bases at V and 3 bases at J, leaving 8 bases unmatched. The CDR3 contains 18 residues. The germline gives CDR1 SGDLS, CDR2 YYNGEE. The CDR3 reads CASSVVSSGGAGTDTQYF. The CDR3 region has the DNA TGTGCCAGCAGCGTAGTATCTAGCGGGGGGGCAGGGACAGATACGCAGTATTTT.

The rearrangement joins TRBV3-1 (or the pseudogene TRBV3-2) to TRBJ2-1; 7 bases agree with TRBD1. CDR1 is LGHDT and CDR2 is YNNKEL in the germline V gene (reference sequence). This CDR3 contains 13 residues. V dropped 3 bases and J dropped 8; count of bases not matched to a gene: 4. The CDR3 bases are TGTGCCAGCAGCCACGGACAGGTCGATGAGCAGTTCTTC. Its protein product is CASSHGQVDEQFF.

V and J are TRBV7-2 and TRBJ2-2; 7 bases line up with TRBD1. In germline, CDR1 is SGHTA, CDR2 FQGNSA. This CDR3 spans 16 amino acids. V lost 6 bases and J lost 5; bases outside the gene matches: 12. DNA for the CDR3: TGTGCCAGCAGAAAGACCGGGACAGCCATAACCGGGGAGCTGTTTTTT. As protein: CASRKTGTAITGELFF.

This chain connects TRBV28 to TRBJ1-2, with 9 bases identical to TRBD1. Trimming took 5 bases from V and 8 from J; bases not matched to a gene: 6. The CDR3 sequence is 13 residues long. Germline-derived CDR1 and CDR2 are MDHEN and SYDVKM. CDR3 nucleotide sequence: TGTGCCAGCAGTAAAACAGGGGGCAGGGGCTACACCTTC. This sequence encodes CASSKTGGRGYTF.

This clone occurred a few times. The V call is TRBV9, the J call TRBJ1-2; D call uncertain. This CDR3 has 13 residues. With 0 bases removed from V and 2 bases from J, the gap between germline ends came to 5 bases. Germline CDR1 reads SGDLS; CDR2 reads YYNGEE. This CDR3 is CASSVDSNYGYTF. CDR3 coding DNA: TGTGCCAGCAGCGTAGACAGCAACTATGGCTACACCTTC. The variable domain in full, completed from reference TRBV9 and TRBJ1-2, reads DSGVTQTPKHLITATGQRVTLRCSPRSGDLSVYWYQQSLDQGLQFLIQYYNGEERAKGNILERFSAQQFPDLHSELNLSSLELGDSALYFCASSVDSNYGYTFGSGTRLTVV.

The V and J genes are TRBV18 and TRBJ2-2, with a possible D match to TRBD1 (5 bases). Germline V gene lookup returns CDR1 KGHSH and CDR2 LQKENI. Trimming took off 2 bases at V and 5 bases at J, with 9 bases between the two ends. The CDR3 is made up of 14 amino acids. The DNA of the CDR3 is TGTGCCAGCTCACCAGGGGCAGAGACCGGGGAGCTGTTTTTT. Translation: CASSPGAETGELFF.

V usage is TRBV7-8 and J usage is TRBJ2-7; maybe TRBD2 (8 bases). V was clipped by 5 bases and J by 3 bases, with 23 bases between them. Germline CDR1 and CDR2: SGHVS and FQNEAQ. This CDR3 region has 17 residues. The DNA of the CDR3 is TGTGCCAGCAGCCACGCTAGGGGGCCGGGGGGGCTCTACGAGCAGTACTTC. This translates into CASSHARGPGGLYEQYF.

The chain joins TRBV3-1 (or the pseudogene TRBV3-2) to TRBJ2-1, with 9 bases aligning to TRBD1. The CDR3 has 14 residues. Germline V gene sequence: CDR1 LGHDT, CDR2 YNNKEL (reference sequence). J lost 8 bases, V lost 1 base, and 3 bases had no gene match. The CDR3 DNA reads as TGTGCCAGCAGCCAAGCTGGGACAGGGCATGAGCAGTTCTTC. Its protein product is CASSQAGTGHEQFF.

This clone was seen a handful of times. The chain joins TRBV4-1 to TRBJ1-1; TRBD1 aligns across 7 bases. V gave up 1 base and J gave up 0 bases; unmatched junction bases: 8. Germline V gene lookup returns CDR1 MGHRA and CDR2 YSYEKL. The CDR3 spans 17 residues. In DNA form, the CDR3 reads TGCGCCAGCAGCCAAGTGCTTTCGGGACAGCTGAACACTGAAGCTTTCTTT. Protein product: CASSQVLSGQLNTEAFF.

V is TRBV25-1 and J is TRBJ1-6; the D gene is possibly TRBD1 (5 bases). Germline CDR1 is MGHDK and CDR2 is SYGVNS. The CDR3 covers 16 residues. V was cut by 4 bases and J by 8 bases, with 18 bases left in between. As DNA, the CDR3 is TGTGCCAGCAGTGCTATAGGGGAGCGGGTATATTCACCCCTCCACTTT. It codes for CASSAIGERVYSPLHF.

Here the CDR3 reads CASSPRLGETQYF. The DNA of the CDR3 is TGTGCCAGCAGTCCCCGCCTCGGGGAGACCCAGTACTTC. V is TRBV12-3 or TRBV12-4 and J is TRBJ2-5; D is uncertain. The CDR3 contains 13 residues. V shed 5 bases and J shed 5 bases, with 12 bases lying between them.